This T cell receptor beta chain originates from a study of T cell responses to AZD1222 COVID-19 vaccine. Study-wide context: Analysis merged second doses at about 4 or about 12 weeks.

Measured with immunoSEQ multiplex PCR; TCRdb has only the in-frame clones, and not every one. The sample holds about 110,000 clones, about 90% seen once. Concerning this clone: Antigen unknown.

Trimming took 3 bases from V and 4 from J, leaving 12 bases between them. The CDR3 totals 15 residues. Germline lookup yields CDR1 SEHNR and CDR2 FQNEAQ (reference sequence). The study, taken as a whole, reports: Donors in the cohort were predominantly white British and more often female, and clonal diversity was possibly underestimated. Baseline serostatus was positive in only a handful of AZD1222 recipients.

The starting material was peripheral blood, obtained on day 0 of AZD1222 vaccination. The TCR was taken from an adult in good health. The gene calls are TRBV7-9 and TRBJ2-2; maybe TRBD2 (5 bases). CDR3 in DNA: TGTGCCAGCAGCTTTATTTGGGAGTCCACCGGGGAGCTGTTTTTT. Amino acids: CASSFIWESTGELFF.